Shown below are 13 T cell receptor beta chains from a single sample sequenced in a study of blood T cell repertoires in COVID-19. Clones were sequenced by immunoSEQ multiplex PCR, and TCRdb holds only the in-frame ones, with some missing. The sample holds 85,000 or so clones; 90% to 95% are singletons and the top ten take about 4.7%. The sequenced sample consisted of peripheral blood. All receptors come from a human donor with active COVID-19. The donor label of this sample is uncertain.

CDR3 in amino acids: CASKPGGSGANVLTF. CDR3 nucleotide sequence: TGTGCCAGTAAACCAGGGGGCAGTGGGGCCAACGTCCTGACTTTC. The rearrangement links TRBV19 to TRBJ2-6; 8 bases are shared with TRBD1. Germline V lookup: CDR1 LNHDA, CDR2 SQIVND (reference sequence). The CDR3 loop spans 15 amino acids. The junction had 5 bases not matched to a gene; V was cut back by 7 bases and J by 3 bases.

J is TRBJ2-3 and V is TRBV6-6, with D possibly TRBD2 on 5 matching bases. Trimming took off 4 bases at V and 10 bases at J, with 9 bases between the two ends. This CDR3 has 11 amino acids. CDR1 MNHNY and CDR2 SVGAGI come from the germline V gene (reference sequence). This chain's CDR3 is CASSSRVAQYF. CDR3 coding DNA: TGTGCCAGCAGTTCGAGGGTTGCGCAGTATTTT.

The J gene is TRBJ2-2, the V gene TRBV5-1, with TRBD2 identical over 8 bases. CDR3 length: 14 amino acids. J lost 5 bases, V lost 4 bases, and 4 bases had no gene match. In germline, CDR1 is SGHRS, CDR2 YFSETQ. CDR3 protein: CASSPVAGTGELFF. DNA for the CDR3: TGCGCCAGCAGCCCGGTAGCGGGAACCGGGGAGCTGTTTTTT.

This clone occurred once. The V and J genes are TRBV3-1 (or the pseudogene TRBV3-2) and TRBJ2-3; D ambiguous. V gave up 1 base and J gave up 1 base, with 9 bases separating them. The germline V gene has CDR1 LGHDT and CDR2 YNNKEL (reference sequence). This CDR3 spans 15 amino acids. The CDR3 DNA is TGTGCCAGCAGCCAAGCACTCTTGGGCACAGATACGCAGTATTTT. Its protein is CASSQALLGTDTQYF.

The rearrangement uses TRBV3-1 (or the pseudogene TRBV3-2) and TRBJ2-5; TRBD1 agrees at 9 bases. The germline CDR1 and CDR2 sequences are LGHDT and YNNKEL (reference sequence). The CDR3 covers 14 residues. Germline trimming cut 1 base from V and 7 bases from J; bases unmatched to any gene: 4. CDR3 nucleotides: TGTGCCAGCAGCCAAGCACAGGGGGCCGTGACCCAGTACTTC. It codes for CASSQAQGAVTQYF.

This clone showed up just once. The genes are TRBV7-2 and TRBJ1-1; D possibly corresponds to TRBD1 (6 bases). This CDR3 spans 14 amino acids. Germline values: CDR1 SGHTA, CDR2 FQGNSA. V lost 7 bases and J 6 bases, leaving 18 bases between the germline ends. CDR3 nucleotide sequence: TGTGCCAGCACCCTATACAGGGCACGGGCTGAAGCTTTCTTT. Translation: CASTLYRARAEAFF.

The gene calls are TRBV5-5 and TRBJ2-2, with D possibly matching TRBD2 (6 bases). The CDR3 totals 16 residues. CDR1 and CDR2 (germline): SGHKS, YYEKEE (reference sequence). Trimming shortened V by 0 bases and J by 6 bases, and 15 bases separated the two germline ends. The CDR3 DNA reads TGTGCCAGCAGCTTGGCGACTAGTAGAGACTCCGGGGAGCTGTTTTTT. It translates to CASSLATSRDSGELFF.

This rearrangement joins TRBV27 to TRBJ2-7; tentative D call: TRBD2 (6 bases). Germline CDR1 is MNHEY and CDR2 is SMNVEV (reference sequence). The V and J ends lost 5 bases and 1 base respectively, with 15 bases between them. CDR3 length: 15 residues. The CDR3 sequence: CASSPTRAGSYEQYF. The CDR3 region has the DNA TGTGCCAGCAGTCCCACCAGGGCGGGGTCCTACGAGCAGTACTTC.

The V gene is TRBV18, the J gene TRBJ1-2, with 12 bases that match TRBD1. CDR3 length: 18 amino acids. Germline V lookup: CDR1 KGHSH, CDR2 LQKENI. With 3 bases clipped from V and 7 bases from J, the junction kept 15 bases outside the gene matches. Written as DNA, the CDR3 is TGTGCCAGCTCACCTAACCCGGGACAGGGGGCCATCGGGTCTGGCTACACCTTC. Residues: CASSPNPGQGAIGSGYTF. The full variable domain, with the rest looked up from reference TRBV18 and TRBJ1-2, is NAGVMQNPRHLVRRRGQEARLRCSPMKGHSHVYWYRQLPEEGLKFMVYLQKENIIDESGMPKERFSAEFPKEGPSILRIQQVVRGDSAAYFCASSPNPGQGAIGSGYTFGSGTRLTVV.

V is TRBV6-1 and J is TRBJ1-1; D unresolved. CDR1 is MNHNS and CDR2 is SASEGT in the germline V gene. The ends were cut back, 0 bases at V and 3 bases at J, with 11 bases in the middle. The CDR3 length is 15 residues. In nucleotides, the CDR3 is TGTGCCAGCAGTGAAGCTTGGTGGGGAGACACTGAAGCTTTCTTT. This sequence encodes CASSEAWWGDTEAFF.

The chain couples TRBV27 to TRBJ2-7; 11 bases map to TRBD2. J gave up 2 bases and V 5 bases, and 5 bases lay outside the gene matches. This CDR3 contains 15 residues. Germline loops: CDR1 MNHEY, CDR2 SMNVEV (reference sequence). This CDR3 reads CASSRGLADPYEQYF. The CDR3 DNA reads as TGTGCCAGCAGTCGGGGACTAGCGGATCCCTACGAGCAGTACTTC.

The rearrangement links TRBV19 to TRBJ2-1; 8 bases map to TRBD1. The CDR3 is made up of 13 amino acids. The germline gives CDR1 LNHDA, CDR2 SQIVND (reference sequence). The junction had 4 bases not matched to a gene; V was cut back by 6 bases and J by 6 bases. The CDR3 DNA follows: TGTGCCAGTAGCAGCACAGGGGGCAATGAGCAGTTCTTC. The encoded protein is CASSSTGGNEQFF.

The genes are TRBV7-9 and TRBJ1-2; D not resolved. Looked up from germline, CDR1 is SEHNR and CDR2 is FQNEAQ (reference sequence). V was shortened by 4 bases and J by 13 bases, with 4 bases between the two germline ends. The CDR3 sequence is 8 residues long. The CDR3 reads CASSSGTF. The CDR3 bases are TGTGCCAGCAGCTCCGGCACCTTC.